The present T cell receptor beta chain was sequenced within a study of early T cells in non-severe SARS-CoV-2 infection. As for the study in general: Alpha and beta chains were unpaired, from unsorted whole-blood bulk RNA.

Study outcomes and limitations: VDJdb-based annotation leaned toward anti-spike CD8 responses and missed private and CD4 specificities.

Researchers tagged individual cDNA molecules with unique molecular identifiers. MiXCR was run by TCRdb on the 5' RACE reads, yielding one entry per CDR3 protein. The sample consists of about 77,000 distinct CDR3 sequences, 15% to 20% of them appearing once. Notes on this clonotype: Its target is not known.

V trimming: 0 bases; J trimming: 2 bases; junction bases outside the gene matches: 2. Germline V gene lookup returns CDR1 SGHRS and CDR2 YFSETQ. The CDR3 loop spans 16 amino acids. The V call is TRBV5-1, the J call TRBJ2-5; TRBD2 aligns across 12 bases. The sample was whole blood. The sequence was collected from an adult who was a healthcare worker with PCR-confirmed SARS-CoV-2 infection or an uninfected control (not recorded which). The CDR3 DNA is TGCGCCAGCAGCTTGGCTGGGACTAGCGGGCAAGAGACCCAGTACTTC. Its translation is CASSLAGTSGQETQYF.